The 27 T cell receptor delta chains given below trace back to one sample, sequenced in a study of Vδ1+ human thymocytes. These receptors' targets are unknown. Whole-study results and caveats: Thymic TRG and TRD repertoires appeared highly polyclonal, with Gaussian CDR3 length distributions.

RNA was extracted from the cells and then reverse transcribed. Pooled V-gene forward primers with one constant-region reverse primer generated the CDR3 amplicons by multiplex PCR. TCRdb applied CATT to the multiplex PCR reads for clone calling. The table lists 23,000 or so delta-chain clones, about 7% of them singletons, with 0.85% to 1% in the top ten. The sequencing sample was made of Vdelta1+ gamma-delta thymocytes from the thymus. Subset defined: FACS-sorted CD3+ TCRalphabeta- TCRVdelta1+ TCRVdelta2- thymocytes. Every receptor here comes from a girl in the first two years of life who had congenital heart surgery.

V gene TRDV1 combines with J gene TRDJ1; the match to TRDD3 covers 8 bases. In germline, CDR1 is TSWWSYY, CDR2 QGS. The CDR3 covers 20 residues. Trimming at V came to 2 bases and at J to 0 bases, leaving 17 bases not matched to a gene. The CDR3 DNA reads TGTGCTCTTGGGGAAAAATCCTACCCCCCTGGGGATACCTACACCGATAAACTCATCTTT. This sequence encodes CALGEKSYPPGDTYTDKLIF.

This clone was counted only a few times. The chain is built from TRDV1 and TRDJ1; D perhaps matches TRDD2 (6 bases). CDR1 TSWWSYY and CDR2 QGS come from the germline V gene. Trimming cost V 3 bases and J 2 bases, with 25 bases left between them. This CDR3 spans 19 amino acids. CDR3 in DNA: TGTGCTCTTGGGGACCCTACTCCTACGGGGACCTTTTGGACCGATAAACTCATCTTT. Amino acids: CALGDPTPTGTFWTDKLIF.

J is TRDJ1 and V is TRDV1; 9 bases are a match to TRDD3. The CDR3 spans 17 residues. Germline CDR1 is TSWWSYY and CDR2 is QGS. V shed 5 bases, J shed 0 bases, and the junction held 10 bases outside the gene matches. The CDR3 reads CALGKQGYWGNTDKLIF. The DNA for the CDR3 is TGTGCTCTTGGGAAACAAGGGTACTGGGGGAACACCGATAAACTCATCTTT.

V gene TRDV1 combines with J gene TRDJ1, with D uncertain. The CDR3 runs 23 residues. Trimming removed 3 bases from V and 0 bases from J, with 35 bases in between. Per germline, CDR1 TSWWSYY and CDR2 QGS. The CDR3 DNA reads as TGTGCTCTTGGGGACCCGGCTAGCCGAATTCCCAACCCCCGGGCTCAAAACACCGATAAACTCATCTTT. Residues: CALGDPASRIPNPRAQNTDKLIF.

This clone was picked up a small number of times. The chain has TRDV1 and TRDJ1; D gene uncertain. Germline V CDR1 and CDR2: TSWWSYY, QGS. This CDR3 comprises 12 residues. The V gene lost 1 base and the J gene lost 8 bases, with 8 bases spanning the gap. In DNA, the CDR3 is TGTGCTCTTGGGGAACGCTGGTACAAACTCATCTTT. This encodes CALGERWYKLIF.

This clone was seen a few times. This chain links TRDV1 with TRDJ1; D ambiguous. The V end lost 3 bases, the J end lost 1 base, and 12 bases lay between the germline ends. Germline loops: CDR1 TSWWSYY, CDR2 QGS. This CDR3 is built from 15 residues. Here the CDR3 DNA reads TGTGCTCTTGGGGAGTATGATAGCACCACCGATAAACTCATCTTT. Residues: CALGEYDSTTDKLIF.

This clone was picked up a small number of times. This sequence joins TRDV1 and TRDJ1, with TRDD3 matching 11 bases. V trimming: 3 bases; J trimming: 2 bases; junction bases outside the gene matches: 23. Germline assignment: CDR1 TSWWSYY and CDR2 QGS. CDR3 length equals 22 residues. For the CDR3, the DNA is TGTGCTCTTGGGGATCTGGTCCCTACTGTCTCACTGGGGGATAGGGGAACCGATAAACTCATCTTT. It codes for CALGDLVPTVSLGDRGTDKLIF.

This sequence joins TRDV1 and TRDJ1; tentative D call: TRDD2 (6 bases). This CDR3 contains 21 residues. V was trimmed by 1 base and J by 0 bases, leaving 27 bases between them. Germline CDR1 and CDR2: TSWWSYY and QGS. Here the CDR3 reads CALGEPINPTRQLSDTDKLIF. The DNA for the CDR3 is TGTGCTCTTGGGGAACCCATTAATCCTACCCGGCAACTCTCGGACACCGATAAACTCATCTTT.

The V gene is TRDV1, the J gene TRDJ1, with 9 bases lining up with TRDD3. The CDR3 contains 15 residues. With V trimmed by 0 bases and J by 10 bases, 9 bases remained unmatched. Germline CDR1 TSWWSYY, CDR2 QGS. Here the CDR3 reads CALGELAGTGGRLIF. CDR3 sequence (DNA): TGTGCTCTTGGGGAACTAGCCGGTACTGGGGGAAGACTCATCTTT.

This clone is medium-sized by share. Because the CDR3's place on the DNA is in doubt, the DNA is left out and the CDR3 is given as listed by TCRdb. This sequence joins TRAV29/DV5 and TRDJ1; the D call of TRDD3 is as the table states it, not checked on the DNA. Germline V lookup: CDR1 NSMFDY, CDR2 ISSIKDK. The CDR3 adds up to 24 amino acids, both ends counted. CDR3 sequence reads: CSVLLCSNRQWILLGVLYTDKLIF.

The chain links TRDV1 to TRDJ1, with TRDD3 identical over 10 bases. V shed 1 base and J 0 bases; nucleotides not matched to a gene: 32. Per the germline V gene, CDR1 is TSWWSYY and CDR2 is QGS. The CDR3 extends over 26 amino acids. CDR3 sequence reads: CALGEPILDLFPTQLTGGWYTDKLIF. The CDR3 DNA follows: TGTGCTCTTGGGGAACCAATTTTGGATCTTTTTCCTACTCAGCTAACTGGGGGATGGTACACCGATAAACTCATCTTT.

The gene calls are TRDV1 and TRDJ1, with 7 bases fitting TRDD2. TCRdb is silent on the J gene; assignment here came from matching the DNA to germline. Per germline, CDR1 TSWWSYY and CDR2 QGS. V gave up 4 bases and J gave up 1 base; unmatched junction bases: 30. This CDR3 contains 23 residues. This CDR3 reads CALGGSLFPTQPRTQTITDKLIF. The CDR3 DNA follows: TGTGCTCTTGGGGGATCCCTTTTTCCTACTCAGCCGCGTACCCAAACAATCACCGATAAACTCATCTTT.

In regard to this clone: One end of the junction does not line up with germline, which may come from a read error. This sequence joins TRDV2 and TRDJ1; TRDD3 aligns across 12 bases. Assignment of the J gene here rests on matching the DNA to germline, because TCRdb gives none. CDR1 is GEAIGNYY and CDR2 is EKD in the germline V gene. The CDR3 length is 18 residues. The CDR3 here is CACDTLPGTGGYKRVLIF. Here the CDR3 DNA reads TGTGCTTGTGACACGCTCCCGGGTACTGGGGGATACAAGCGGGTACTCATCTTT.

The rearrangement links TRDV1 to TRDJ1, with 8 bases that match TRDD3. No J gene is reported in TCRdb; it was inferred here by comparing the DNA with germline. The CDR3 runs 18 residues. In germline, CDR1 is TSWWSYY, CDR2 QGS. After removal of 3 bases from V and 0 bases from J, the junction contained 12 bases not matched to a gene. The CDR3 DNA reads as TGTGCTCTTGGGGAGCTACATTACGTGGGGGATTACACCGATAAACTCATCTTT. It yields the protein CALGELHYVGDYTDKLIF.

In this sample, this clone turned up a few times. J is TRDJ1 and V is TRDV1, with TRDD3 identical over 10 bases. Losses at the gene ends were 2 bases for V and 1 base for J; bases not matched to a gene: 13. The CDR3 contains 19 residues. Germline assignment: CDR1 TSWWSYY and CDR2 QGS. In DNA, the CDR3 is TGTGCTCTTGGGGAATTACGTAATGGGGGATACCGGGTCACCGATAAACTCATCTTT. It is translated as CALGELRNGGYRVTDKLIF.

This clone showed up just a few times. The chain links TRDV1 to TRDJ1, with 8 positions matching TRDD3. Looked up from germline, CDR1 is TSWWSYY and CDR2 is QGS. The V and J ends lost 2 bases and 0 bases, in that order; junction bases with no gene match: 26. The length of the CDR3 is 23 residues. The CDR3 DNA sequence: TGTGCTCTTGGGGAAGTCGGGGTAAAAGTGGGGGATTGCGACCCCCCAAACACCGATAAACTCATCTTT. It codes for CALGEVGVKVGDCDPPNTDKLIF.

This clone was counted a few times. The chain is built from TRAV29/DV5 and TRDJ1; no clear D. CDR1 NSMFDY and CDR2 ISSIKDK come from the germline V gene. There are 17 residues in the CDR3. V was cut by 0 bases and J by 4 bases, with 22 bases left in between. In nucleotides, the CDR3 is TGTGCAGCAAGCGCAATCGGGCGTCAGACCCTGATCGATAAACTCATCTTT. This codes for CAASAIGRQTLIDKLIF.

This clone was seen more than once but under ten times. The V and J genes are TRDV1 and TRDJ1; TRDD3 agrees at 11 bases. Germline trimming cut 6 bases from V and 1 base from J; bases unmatched to any gene: 19. The CDR3 is made up of 20 amino acids. Looked up from germline, CDR1 is TSWWSYY and CDR2 is QGS. The CDR3 sequence: CALGTRGGILGDTGTDKLIF. CDR3 sequence (DNA): TGTGCTCTTGGTACGCGCGGTGGTATCTTGGGGGATACGGGCACCGATAAACTCATCTTT.

The genes are TRDV1 and TRDJ1; 10 nucleotides line up with TRDD3. Germline CDR1 and CDR2: TSWWSYY and QGS. The trim removed 4 bases at V and 0 bases at J, leaving 11 bases unmatched. The CDR3 contains 18 residues. CDR3 protein: CALGAEEGDTLNTDKLIF. The CDR3, as DNA: TGTGCTCTTGGGGCGGAGGAGGGGGATACGCTGAACACCGATAAACTCATCTTT.

The J gene was reported as TRDJ1; the V gene went uncalled; the D call in the table, TRDD3, was not verified against the DNA. The length of the CDR3 is 19 residues. As DNA, the CDR3 is TGTGCTCTTGGGGAATCTATCGGCCGAACTGGGGACGGGGCCGATAAACTCATCTTT. Its translation is CALGESIGRTGDGADKLIF.

This chain uses TRDV1 with TRDJ1, with 9 nucleotides matching TRDD3. The CDR3 loop spans 19 amino acids. V shed 1 base, J shed 0 bases, and the junction held 12 bases outside the gene matches. The V gene's germline CDR1 is TSWWSYY and CDR2 QGS. For the CDR3, the DNA is TGTGCTCTTGGGGAACCCCATGATACTGGGGGACCCTACACCGATAAACTCATCTTT. This encodes CALGEPHDTGGPYTDKLIF.

The rearrangement joins TRDV1 to TRDJ1; TRDD2 is a possible D gene (6 bases). No J gene was available from TCRdb, and it was assigned here by a germline match of the DNA. With 1 base removed from V and 0 bases from J, the gap between germline ends came to 33 bases. CDR3 length: 23 residues. The V gene's germline CDR1 is TSWWSYY and CDR2 QGS. The CDR3 bases are TGTGCTCTTGGGGAACGTTCTCCTACTCGTACTAACCCTTGGACCCATTACACCGATAAACTCATCTTT. Protein product: CALGERSPTRTNPWTHYTDKLIF.

The table lists this clone with a few counts. V is TRDV1 and J is TRDJ1, with TRDD3 matching 7 bases. This CDR3 has 20 residues. The germline V gene has CDR1 TSWWSYY and CDR2 QGS. V shed 3 bases, J shed 0 bases, and the junction held 19 bases outside the gene matches. The CDR3 spells CALGDRPSFDWGRYTDKLIF. CDR3 nucleotides: TGTGCTCTTGGGGATCGGCCTTCGTTCGACTGGGGACGGTACACCGATAAACTCATCTTT.

This clone was seen a handful of times. The chain is built from TRDV1 and TRDJ1; D is undetermined. The CDR3 runs to 14 residues. CDR1 and CDR2 (germline): TSWWSYY, QGS. V lost 0 bases and J 0 bases, leaving 5 bases between the germline ends. The CDR3 DNA sequence: TGTGCTCTTGGGGAACTACCGCACACCGATAAACTCATCTTT. Translating gives CALGELPHTDKLIF.

This chain uses TRDV1 with TRDJ1, with TRDD2 matching 8 bases. Germline lookup yields CDR1 TSWWSYY and CDR2 QGS. CDR3 length equals 17 residues. V trimming: 0 bases; J trimming: 12 bases; junction bases outside the gene matches: 18. For the CDR3, the DNA is TGTGCTCTTGGGGAACTACTTCCTACGTCTCGTGAAAGGGAAATCATCTTT. Protein sequence: CALGELLPTSREREIIF.

The V gene was left uncalled, and the J gene is TRDJ1; TRDD3 is taken as the D call from the table, unchecked against the DNA. The CDR3 is made up of 18 amino acids. For the CDR3, the DNA is TGTGCTCTTGGGGAGATTGTCCTGCCTTCACCATACACCGATAAACTCACCTTT. Protein: CALGEIVLPSPYTDKLTF.

The V and J genes are TRDV1 and TRDJ1; 13 bases fit TRDD3. CDR3 length: 26 residues. V lost 3 bases to trimming and J lost 0 bases; unmatched junction nucleotides: 31. In germline, CDR1 is TSWWSYY, CDR2 QGS. CDR3 sequence: CALGDPWPSYSLGDTVRSLYTDKLIF. CDR3 sequence (DNA): TGTGCTCTTGGGGACCCCTGGCCTTCCTACTCACTGGGGGATACGGTTCGTTCTTTGTACACCGATAAACTCATCTTT.